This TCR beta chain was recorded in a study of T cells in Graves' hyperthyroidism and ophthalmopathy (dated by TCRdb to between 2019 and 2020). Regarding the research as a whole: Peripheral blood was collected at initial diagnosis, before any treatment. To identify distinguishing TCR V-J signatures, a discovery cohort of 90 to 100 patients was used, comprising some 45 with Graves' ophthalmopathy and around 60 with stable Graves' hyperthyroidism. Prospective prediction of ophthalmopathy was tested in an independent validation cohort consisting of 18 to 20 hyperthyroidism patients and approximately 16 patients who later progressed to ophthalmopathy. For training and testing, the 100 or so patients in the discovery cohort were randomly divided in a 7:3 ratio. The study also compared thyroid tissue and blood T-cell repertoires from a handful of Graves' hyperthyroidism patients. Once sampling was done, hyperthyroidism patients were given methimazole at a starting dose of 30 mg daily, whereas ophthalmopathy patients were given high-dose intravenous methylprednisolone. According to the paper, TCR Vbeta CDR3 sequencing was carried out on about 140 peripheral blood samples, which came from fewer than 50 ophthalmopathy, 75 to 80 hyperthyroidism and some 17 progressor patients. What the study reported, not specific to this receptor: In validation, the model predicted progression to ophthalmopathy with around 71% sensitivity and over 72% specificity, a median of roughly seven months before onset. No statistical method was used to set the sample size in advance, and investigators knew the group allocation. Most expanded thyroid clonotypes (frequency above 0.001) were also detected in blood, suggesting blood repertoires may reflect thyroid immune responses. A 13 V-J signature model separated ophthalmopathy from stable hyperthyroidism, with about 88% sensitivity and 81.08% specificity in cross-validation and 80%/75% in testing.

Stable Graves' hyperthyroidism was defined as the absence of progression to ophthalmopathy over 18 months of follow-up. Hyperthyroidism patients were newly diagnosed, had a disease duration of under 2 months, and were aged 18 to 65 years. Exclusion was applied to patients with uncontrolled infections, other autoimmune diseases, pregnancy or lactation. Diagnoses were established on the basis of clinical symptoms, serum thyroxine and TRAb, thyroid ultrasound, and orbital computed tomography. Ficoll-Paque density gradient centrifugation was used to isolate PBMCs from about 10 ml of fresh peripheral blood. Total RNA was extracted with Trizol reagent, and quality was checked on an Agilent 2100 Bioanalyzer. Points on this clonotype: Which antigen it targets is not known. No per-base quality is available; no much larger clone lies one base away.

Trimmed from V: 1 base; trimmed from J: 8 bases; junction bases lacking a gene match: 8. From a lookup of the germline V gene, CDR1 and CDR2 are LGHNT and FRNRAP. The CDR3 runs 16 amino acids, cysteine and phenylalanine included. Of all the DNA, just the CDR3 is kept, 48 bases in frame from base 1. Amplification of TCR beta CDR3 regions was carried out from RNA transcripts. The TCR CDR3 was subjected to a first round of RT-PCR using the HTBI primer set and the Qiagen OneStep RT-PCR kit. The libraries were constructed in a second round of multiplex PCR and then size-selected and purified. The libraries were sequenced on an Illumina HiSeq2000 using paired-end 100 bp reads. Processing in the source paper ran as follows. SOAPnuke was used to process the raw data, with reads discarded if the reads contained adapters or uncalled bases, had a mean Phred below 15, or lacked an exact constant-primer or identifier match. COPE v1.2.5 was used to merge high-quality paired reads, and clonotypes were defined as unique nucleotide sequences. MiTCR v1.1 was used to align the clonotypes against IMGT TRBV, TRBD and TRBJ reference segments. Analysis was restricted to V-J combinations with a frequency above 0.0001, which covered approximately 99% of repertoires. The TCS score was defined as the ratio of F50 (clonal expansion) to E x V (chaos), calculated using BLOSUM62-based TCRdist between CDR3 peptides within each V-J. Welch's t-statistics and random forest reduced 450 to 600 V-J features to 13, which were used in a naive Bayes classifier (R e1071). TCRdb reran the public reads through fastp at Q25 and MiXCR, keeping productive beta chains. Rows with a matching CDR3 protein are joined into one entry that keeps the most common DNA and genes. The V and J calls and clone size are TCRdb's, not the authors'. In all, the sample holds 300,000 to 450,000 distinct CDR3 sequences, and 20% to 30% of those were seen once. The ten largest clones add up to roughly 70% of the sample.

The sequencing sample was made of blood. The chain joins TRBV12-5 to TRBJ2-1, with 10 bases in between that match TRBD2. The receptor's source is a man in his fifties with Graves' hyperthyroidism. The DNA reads TGTGCTAGTGGTTTGGGCCCTAGCGGGGGCTTGGATGAGCAGTTCTTC. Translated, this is CASGLGPSGGLDEQFF. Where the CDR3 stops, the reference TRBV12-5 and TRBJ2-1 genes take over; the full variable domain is DARVTQTPRHKVTEMGQEVTMRCQPILGHNTVFWYRQTMMQGLELLAYFRNRAPLDDSGMPKDRFSAEMPDATLATLKIQPSEPRDSAVYFCASGLGPSGGLDEQFFGPGTRLTVL.